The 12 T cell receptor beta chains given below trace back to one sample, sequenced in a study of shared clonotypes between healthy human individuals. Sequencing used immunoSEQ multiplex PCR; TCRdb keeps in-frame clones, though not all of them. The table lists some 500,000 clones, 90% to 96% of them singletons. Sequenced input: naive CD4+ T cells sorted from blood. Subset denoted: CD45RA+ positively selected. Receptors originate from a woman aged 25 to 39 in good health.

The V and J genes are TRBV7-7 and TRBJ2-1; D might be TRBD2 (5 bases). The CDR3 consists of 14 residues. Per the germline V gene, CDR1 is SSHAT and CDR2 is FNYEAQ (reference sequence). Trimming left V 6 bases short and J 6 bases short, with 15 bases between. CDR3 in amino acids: CASSFLFGSNEQFF. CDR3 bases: TGTGCCAGCAGTTTCCTTTTTGGGAGCAATGAGCAGTTCTTC.

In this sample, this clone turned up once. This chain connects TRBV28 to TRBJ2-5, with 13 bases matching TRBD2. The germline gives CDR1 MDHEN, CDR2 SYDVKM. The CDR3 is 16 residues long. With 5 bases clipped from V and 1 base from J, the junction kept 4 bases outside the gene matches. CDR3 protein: CASSAWTSGSQETQYF. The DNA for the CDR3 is TGTGCCAGCAGTGCCTGGACTAGCGGGAGCCAAGAGACCCAGTACTTC.

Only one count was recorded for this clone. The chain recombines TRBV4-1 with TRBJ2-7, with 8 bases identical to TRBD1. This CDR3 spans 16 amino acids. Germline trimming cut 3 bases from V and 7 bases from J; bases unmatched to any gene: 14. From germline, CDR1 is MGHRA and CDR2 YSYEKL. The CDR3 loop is CASSHFRGLLPSEQYF. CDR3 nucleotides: TGCGCCAGCAGCCACTTCAGGGGGCTTCTCCCGTCTGAGCAGTACTTC.

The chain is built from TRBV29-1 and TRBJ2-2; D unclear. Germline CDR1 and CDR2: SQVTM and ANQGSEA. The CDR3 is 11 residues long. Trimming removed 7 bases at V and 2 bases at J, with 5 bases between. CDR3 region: CSGGNTGELFF. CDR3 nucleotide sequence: TGCAGCGGGGGAAACACCGGGGAGCTGTTTTTT.

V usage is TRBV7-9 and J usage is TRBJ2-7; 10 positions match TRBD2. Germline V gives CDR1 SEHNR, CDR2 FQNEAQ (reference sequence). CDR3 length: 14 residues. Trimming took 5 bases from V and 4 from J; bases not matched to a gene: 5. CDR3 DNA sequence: TGTGCCAGCAGCCGGACTAGCGGTCTTTACGAGCAGTACTTC. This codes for CASSRTSGLYEQYF.

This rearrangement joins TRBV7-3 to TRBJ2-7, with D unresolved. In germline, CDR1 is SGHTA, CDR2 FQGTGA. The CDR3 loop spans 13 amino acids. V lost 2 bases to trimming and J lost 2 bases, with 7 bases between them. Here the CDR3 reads CASSLRQTYEQYF. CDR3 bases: TGTGCCAGCAGCTTACGGCAGACCTACGAGCAGTACTTC.

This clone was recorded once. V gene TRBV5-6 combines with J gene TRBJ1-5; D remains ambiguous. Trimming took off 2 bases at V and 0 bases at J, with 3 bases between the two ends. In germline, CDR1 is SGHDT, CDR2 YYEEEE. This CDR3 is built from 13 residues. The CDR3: CASSFPSNQPQHF. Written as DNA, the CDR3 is TGTGCCAGCAGCTTCCCTAGCAATCAGCCCCAGCATTTT.

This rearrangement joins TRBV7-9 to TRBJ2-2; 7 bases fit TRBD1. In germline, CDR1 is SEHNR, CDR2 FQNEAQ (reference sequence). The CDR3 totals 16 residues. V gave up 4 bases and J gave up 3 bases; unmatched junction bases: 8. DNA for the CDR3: TGTGCCAGCAGCTCCCCTGAGGGGGCCTACACCGGGGAGCTGTTTTTT. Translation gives CASSSPEGAYTGELFF. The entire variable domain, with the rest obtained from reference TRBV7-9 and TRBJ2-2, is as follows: DTGVSQNPRHKITKRGQNVTFRCDPISEHNRLYWYRQTLGQGPEFLTYFQNEAQLEKSRLLSDRFSAERPKGSFSTLEIQRTEQGDSAMYLCASSSPEGAYTGELFFGEGSRLTVL.

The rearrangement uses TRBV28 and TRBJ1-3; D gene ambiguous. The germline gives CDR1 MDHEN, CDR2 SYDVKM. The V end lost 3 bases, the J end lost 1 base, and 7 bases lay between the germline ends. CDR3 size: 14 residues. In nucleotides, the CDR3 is TGTGCCAGCAGTTTTGGATTATCTGGAAACACCATATATTTT. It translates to CASSFGLSGNTIYF.

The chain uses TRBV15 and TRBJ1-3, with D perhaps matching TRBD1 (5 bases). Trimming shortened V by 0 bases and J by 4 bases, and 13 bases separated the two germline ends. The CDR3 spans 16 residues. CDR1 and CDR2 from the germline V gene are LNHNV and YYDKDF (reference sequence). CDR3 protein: CATSRDPGGSGNTIYF. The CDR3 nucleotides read TGTGCCACCAGCAGAGACCCCGGGGGTTCCGGAAACACCATATATTTT.

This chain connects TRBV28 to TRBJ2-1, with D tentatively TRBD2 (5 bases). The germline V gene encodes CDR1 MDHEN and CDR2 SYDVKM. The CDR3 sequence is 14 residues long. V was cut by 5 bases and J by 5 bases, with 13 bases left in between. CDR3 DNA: TGTGCCAGCAGTCCCGAACTAGGTAACAATGAGCAGTTCTTC. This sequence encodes CASSPELGNNEQFF. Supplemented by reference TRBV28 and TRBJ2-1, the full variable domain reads DVKVTQSSRYLVKRTGEKVFLECVQDMDHENMFWYRQDPGLGLRLIYFSYDVKMKEKGDIPEGYSVSREKKERFSLILESASTNQTSMYLCASSPELGNNEQFFGPGTRLTVL.

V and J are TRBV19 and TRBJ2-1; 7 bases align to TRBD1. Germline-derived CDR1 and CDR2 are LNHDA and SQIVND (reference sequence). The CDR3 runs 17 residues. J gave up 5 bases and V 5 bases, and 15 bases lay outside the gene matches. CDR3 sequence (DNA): TGTGCCAGTAGTCGACGGACAGGCAGGATTGTTGACAATGAGCAGTTCTTC. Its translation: CASSRRTGRIVDNEQFF.